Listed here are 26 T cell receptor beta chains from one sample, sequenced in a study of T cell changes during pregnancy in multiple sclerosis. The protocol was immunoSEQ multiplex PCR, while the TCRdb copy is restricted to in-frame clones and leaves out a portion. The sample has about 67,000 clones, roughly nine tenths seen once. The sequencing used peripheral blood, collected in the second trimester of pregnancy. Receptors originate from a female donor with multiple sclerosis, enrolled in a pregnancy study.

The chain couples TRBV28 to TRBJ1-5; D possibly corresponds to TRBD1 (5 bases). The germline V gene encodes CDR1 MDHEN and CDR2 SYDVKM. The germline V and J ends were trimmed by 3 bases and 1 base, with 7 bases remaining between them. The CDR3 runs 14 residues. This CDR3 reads CASSFDRSNQPQHF. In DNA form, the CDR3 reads TGTGCCAGCAGTTTCGACAGAAGCAATCAGCCCCAGCATTTT.

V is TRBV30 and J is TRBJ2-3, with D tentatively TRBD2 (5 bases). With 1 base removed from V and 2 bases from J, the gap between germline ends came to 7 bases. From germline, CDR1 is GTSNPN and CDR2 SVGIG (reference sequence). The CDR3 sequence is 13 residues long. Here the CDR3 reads CAWSDGVTDTQYF. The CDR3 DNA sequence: TGTGCCTGGAGTGACGGGGTCACAGATACGCAGTATTTT.

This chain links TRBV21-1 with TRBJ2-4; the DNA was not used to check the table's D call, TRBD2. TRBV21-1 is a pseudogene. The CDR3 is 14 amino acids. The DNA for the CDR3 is TGTGCCGTCGAGGTGGTACTAGCCAAAAACATTCAGTACTTC. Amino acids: CAVEVVLAKNIQYF.

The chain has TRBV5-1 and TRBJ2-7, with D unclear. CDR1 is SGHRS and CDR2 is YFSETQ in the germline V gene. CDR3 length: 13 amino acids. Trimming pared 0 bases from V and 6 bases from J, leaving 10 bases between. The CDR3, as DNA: TGCGCCAGCAGCTTGGAGTCCAGCGTCGAGCAGTACTTC. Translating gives CASSLESSVEQYF. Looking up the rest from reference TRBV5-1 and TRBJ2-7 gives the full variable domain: KAGVTQTPRYLIKTRGQQVTLSCSPISGHRSVSWYQQTPGQGLQFLFEYFSETQRNKGNFPGRFSGRQFSNSRSEMNVSTLELGDSALYLCASSLESSVEQYFGPGTRLTVT.

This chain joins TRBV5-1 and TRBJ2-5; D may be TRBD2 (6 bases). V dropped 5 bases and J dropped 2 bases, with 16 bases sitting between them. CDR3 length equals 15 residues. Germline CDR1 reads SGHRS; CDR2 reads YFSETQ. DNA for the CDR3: TGCGCCAGCAGACCTTGGGGGGAGACACAAGAGACCCAGTACTTC. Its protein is CASRPWGETQETQYF.

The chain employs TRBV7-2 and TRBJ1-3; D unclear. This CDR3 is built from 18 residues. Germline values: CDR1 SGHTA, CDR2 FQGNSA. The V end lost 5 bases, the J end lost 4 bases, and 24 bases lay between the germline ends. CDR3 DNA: TGTGCCAGCAGCCGCCAGCGGTTGAGGGAGCTAAAGGGAAACACCATATATTTT. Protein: CASSRQRLRELKGNTIYF.

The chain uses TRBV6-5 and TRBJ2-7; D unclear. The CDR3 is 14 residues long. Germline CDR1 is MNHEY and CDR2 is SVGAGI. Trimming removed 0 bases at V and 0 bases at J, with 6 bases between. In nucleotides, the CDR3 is TGTGCCAGCAGTTACTCGACTCTCTCCTACGAGCAGTACTTC. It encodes CASSYSTLSYEQYF.

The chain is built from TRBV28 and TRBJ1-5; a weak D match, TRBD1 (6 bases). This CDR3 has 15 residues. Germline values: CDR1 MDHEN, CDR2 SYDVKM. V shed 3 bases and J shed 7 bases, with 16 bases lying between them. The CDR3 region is CASSFTGTPGQPQHF. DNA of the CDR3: TGTGCCAGCAGTTTTACAGGGACCCCAGGACAGCCCCAGCATTTT.

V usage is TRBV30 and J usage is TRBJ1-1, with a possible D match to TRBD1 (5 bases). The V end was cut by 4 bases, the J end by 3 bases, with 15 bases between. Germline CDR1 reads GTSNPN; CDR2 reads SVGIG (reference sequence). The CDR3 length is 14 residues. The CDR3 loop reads CAWTIGGMHTEAFF. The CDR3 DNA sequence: TGTGCCTGGACTATTGGGGGGATGCACACTGAAGCTTTCTTT.

The CDR3 DNA follows: TGCGCCAGCAGCCAAGACGCAGGGGGCAATCGATCACCCCTCCACTTT. Residues: CASSQDAGGNRSPLHF. The genes are TRBV4-3 and TRBJ1-6; 8 bases are a match to TRBD1. Germline lookup yields CDR1 LGHNA and CDR2 YSLEER. The CDR3 has 16 amino acids. V lost 0 bases and J lost 10; bases outside the gene matches: 8.

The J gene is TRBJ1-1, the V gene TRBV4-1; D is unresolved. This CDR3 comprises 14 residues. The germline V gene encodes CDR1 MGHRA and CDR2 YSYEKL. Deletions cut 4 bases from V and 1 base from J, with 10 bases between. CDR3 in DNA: TGCGCCAGCAGCCGAGAACGGGGGAACACTGAAGCTTTCTTT. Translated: CASSRERGNTEAFF.

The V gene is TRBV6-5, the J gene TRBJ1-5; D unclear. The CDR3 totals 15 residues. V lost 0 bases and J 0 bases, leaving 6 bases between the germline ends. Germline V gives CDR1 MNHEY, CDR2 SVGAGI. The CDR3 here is CASSYSAVSNQPQHF. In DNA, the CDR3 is TGTGCCAGCAGTTACTCGGCAGTTAGCAATCAGCCCCAGCATTTT.

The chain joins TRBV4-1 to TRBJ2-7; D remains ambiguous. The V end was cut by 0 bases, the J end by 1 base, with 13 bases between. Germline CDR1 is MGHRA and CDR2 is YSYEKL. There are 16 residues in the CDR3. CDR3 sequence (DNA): TGCGCCAGCAGCCAAGATTACAGCACATCGTCCTACGAGCAGTACTTC. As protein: CASSQDYSTSSYEQYF.

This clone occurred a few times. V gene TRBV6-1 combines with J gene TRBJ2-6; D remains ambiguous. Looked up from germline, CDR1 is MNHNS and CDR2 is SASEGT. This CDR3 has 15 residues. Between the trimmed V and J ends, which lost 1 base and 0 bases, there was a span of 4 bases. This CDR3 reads CASSEDSSGANVLTF. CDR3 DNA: TGTGCCAGCAGTGAAGACAGCTCTGGGGCCAACGTCCTGACTTTC.

CDR3 sequence (DNA): TGCGCCAGCAGCCCGCGACAGGGCCCGATCTCTAACTATGGCTACACCTTC. Its translation is CASSPRQGPISNYGYTF. The chain joins TRBV5-1 to TRBJ1-2, with 7 bases that match TRBD1. V lost 4 bases, J lost 0 bases, and 12 bases stayed unmatched. The CDR3 loop spans 17 amino acids. Germline CDR1 reads SGHRS; CDR2 reads YFSETQ.

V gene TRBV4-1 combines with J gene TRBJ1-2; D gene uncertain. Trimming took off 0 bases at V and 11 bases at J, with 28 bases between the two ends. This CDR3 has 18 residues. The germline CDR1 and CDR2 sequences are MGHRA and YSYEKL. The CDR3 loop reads CASSQEGRGYWAGLGYTF. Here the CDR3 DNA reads TGCGCCAGCAGCCAAGAGGGCAGAGGGTACTGGGCCGGATTAGGGTACACCTTC.

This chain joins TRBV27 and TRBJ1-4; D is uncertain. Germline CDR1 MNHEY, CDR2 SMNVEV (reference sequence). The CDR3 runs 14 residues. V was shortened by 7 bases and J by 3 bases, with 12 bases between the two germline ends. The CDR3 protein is CASTETGSNEKLFF. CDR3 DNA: TGTGCCAGCACCGAGACTGGATCTAATGAAAAACTGTTTTTT.

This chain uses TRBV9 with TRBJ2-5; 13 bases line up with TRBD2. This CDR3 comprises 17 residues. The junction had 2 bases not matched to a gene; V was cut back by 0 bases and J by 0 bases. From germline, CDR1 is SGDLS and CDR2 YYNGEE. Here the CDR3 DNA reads TGTGCCAGCAGCGTAGCACTAGCGGGGGGGGACCAAGAGACCCAGTACTTC. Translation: CASSVALAGGDQETQYF.

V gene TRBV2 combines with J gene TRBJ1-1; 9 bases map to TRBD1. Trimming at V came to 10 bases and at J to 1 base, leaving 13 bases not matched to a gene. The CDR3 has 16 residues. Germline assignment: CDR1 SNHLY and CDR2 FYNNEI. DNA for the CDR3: TGTGCCACGCTGCATGAACAGGGGGCCCGGAACACTGAAGCTTTCTTT. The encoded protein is CATLHEQGARNTEAFF.

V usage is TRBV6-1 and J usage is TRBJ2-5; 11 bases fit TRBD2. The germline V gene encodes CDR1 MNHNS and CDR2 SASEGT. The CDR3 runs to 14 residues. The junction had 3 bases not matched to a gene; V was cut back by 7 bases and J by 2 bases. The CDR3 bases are TGTGCCAGCACAAGGACTAGCGGGCAAGAGACCCAGTACTTC. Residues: CASTRTSGQETQYF.

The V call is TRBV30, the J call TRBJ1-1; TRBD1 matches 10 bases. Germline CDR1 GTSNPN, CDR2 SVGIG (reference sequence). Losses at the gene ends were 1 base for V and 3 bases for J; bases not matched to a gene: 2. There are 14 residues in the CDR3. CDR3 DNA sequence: TGTGCCTGGAGTGCAGGGACAGGGGACACTGAAGCTTTCTTT. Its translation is CAWSAGTGDTEAFF.

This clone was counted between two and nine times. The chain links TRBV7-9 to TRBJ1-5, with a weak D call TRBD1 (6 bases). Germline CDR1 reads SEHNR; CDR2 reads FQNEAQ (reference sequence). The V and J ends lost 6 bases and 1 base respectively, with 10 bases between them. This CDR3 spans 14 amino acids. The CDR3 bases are TGTGCCAGCAGTCGGGACATCAGCAATCAGCCCCAGCATTTT. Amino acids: CASSRDISNQPQHF.

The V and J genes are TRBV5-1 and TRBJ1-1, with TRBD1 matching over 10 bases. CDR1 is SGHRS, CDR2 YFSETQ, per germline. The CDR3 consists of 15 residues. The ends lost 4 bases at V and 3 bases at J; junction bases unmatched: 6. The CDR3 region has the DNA TGCGCCAGCAGCGCCCATGGACAGGGGGACACTGAAGCTTTCTTT. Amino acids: CASSAHGQGDTEAFF.

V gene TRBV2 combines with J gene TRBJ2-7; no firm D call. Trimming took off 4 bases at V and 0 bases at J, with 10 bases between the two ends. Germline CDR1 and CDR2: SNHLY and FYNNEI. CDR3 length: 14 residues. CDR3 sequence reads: CASSAPGSSYEQYF. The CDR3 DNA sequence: TGTGCCAGCAGTGCCCCCGGGTCCTCCTACGAGCAGTACTTC.

The CDR3 sequence: CASSYKSSQITGELFF. The CDR3 coding sequence is TGTGCCAGCAGCTATAAGTCTAGCCAGATAACCGGGGAGCTGTTTTTT. The chain carries TRBV7-2 and TRBJ2-2, with a tentative D call TRBD2 (5 bases). V shed 4 bases and J shed 5 bases, with 17 bases lying between them. Germline V CDR1 and CDR2: SGHTA, FQGNSA. The CDR3 contains 16 residues.

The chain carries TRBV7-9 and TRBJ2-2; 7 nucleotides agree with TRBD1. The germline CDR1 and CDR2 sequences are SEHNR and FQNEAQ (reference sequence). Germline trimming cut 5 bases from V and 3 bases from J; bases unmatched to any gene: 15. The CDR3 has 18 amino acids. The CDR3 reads CASSHRPRRDRDTGELFF. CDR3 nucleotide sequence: TGTGCCAGCAGCCACCGTCCTCGCCGGGACAGAGACACCGGGGAGCTGTTTTTT.